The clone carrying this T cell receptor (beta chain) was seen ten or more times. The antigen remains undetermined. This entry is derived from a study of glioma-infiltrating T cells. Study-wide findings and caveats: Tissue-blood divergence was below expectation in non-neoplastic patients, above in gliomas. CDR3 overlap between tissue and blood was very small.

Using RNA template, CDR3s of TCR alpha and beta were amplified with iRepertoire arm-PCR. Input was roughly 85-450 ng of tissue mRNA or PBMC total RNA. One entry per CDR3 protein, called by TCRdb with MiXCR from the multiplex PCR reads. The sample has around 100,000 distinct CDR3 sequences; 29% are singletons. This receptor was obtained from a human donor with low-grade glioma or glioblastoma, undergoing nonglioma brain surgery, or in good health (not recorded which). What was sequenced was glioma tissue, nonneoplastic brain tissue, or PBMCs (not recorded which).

The CDR3 reads CASSDRWTEAFF. Here the CDR3 DNA reads TGTGCCAGCAGTGACCGCTGGACTGAAGCTTTCTTT. The rearrangement links TRBV12-3 or TRBV12-4 to TRBJ1-1; the D is unclear. The CDR3 runs to 12 residues. V was shortened by 5 bases and J by 5 bases, with 9 bases between the two germline ends.